This is a list of T cell receptor beta chains from one sample in a study of blood T cell repertoires in COVID-19. The table came from immunoSEQ multiplex PCR; TCRdb's copy has only in-frame clones and leaves some out. This table holds tens of thousands of clones, 88% found once. Sequencing was done on a sample of peripheral blood. Source of these receptors: a woman aged 60 to 75 with COVID-19, enrolled during active disease. CDR3s include the opening cysteine and the closing phenylalanine or tryptophan.

j_call v_call cdr3_length cdr3_aa
TRBJ2-1 TRBV6-2/TRBV6-3 14 CASSDEGGGDEQFF
TRBJ2-7 TRBV5-4 13 CASSQDRMNEQYF
TRBJ2-5 TRBV5-1 17 CASSLVAGTGVQETQYF
TRBJ1-2 TRBV15 14 CATSRDLNDYGYTF
TRBJ1-5 TRBV2 14 CAGSPQGRNQPQHF
TRBJ1-4 TRBV19 15 CASSIAGARGEKLFF
TRBJ2-7 TRBV5-4 13 CASSPGGGSEQYF
TRBJ1-2 TRBV6-2/TRBV6-3 13 CASSYSEGYGYTF
TRBJ2-3 TRBV5-4 12 CASSADLVTQYF
TRBJ1-2 TRBV29-1 13 CSVEEGGSGGYTF
TRBJ2-3 TRBV4-3 13 CAGTGGEEDTQYF
TRBJ1-4 TRBV28 14 CASSPGQENEKLFF
TRBJ2-3 TRBV19 15 CASSITGEVADTQYF
TRBJ2-7 TRBV6-5 15 CASRRGQDPSYEQYF
TRBJ1-1 TRBV14 17 CASSQDEADWMNTEAFF